These 13 T cell receptor beta chains originate from one sample sequenced in a study of blood T cell repertoires in COVID-19. The protocol was immunoSEQ multiplex PCR, while the TCRdb copy is restricted to in-frame clones and leaves out a portion. The table shows roughly 440,000 clones, with about 91% occurring only once. Sequencing was carried out using peripheral blood. These receptors were obtained from a woman aged 45-60 years with COVID-19, enrolled during active disease.

The table lists this clone with a count of one. CDR3 DNA: TGTGCCAGCTCATTGTCCCGGGACACCCCAAAGCATGGCTACACCTTC. The encoded protein is CASSLSRDTPKHGYTF. The chain employs TRBV18 and TRBJ1-2; a possible D gene is TRBD1 (6 bases). The CDR3 is 16 residues long. Germline CDR1 reads KGHSH; CDR2 reads LQKENI. V shed 5 bases and J shed 6 bases, with 22 bases lying between them.

The count of this clone is one. The chain joins TRBV12-3 or TRBV12-4 to TRBJ2-3; no definite D call. This CDR3 region has 11 residues. V lost 7 bases, J lost 0 bases, and 2 bases lay in between. As DNA, the CDR3 is TGTGCCAGCACGAGCACAGATACGCAGTATTTT. It specifies CASTSTDTQYF.

J is TRBJ1-2 and V is TRBV7-3; D is possibly TRBD1 (6 bases). V was trimmed by 3 bases and J by 7 bases, leaving 18 bases between them. This CDR3 is built from 15 residues. Germline loops: CDR1 SGHTA, CDR2 FQGTGA. The CDR3 nucleotides read TGTGCCAGCAGCTTCCGCCTTACAGGGCCGGCTGGCTACACCTTC. As protein: CASSFRLTGPAGYTF.

V gene TRBV10-1 combines with J gene TRBJ2-7; D uncertain. This CDR3 comprises 15 residues. The V and J ends lost 3 bases and 0 bases respectively, with 12 bases between them. Germline V gene sequence: CDR1 WNHNN, CDR2 SYGVQD (reference sequence). The CDR3 reads CASSDPLRGSYEQYF. The CDR3 DNA reads as TGCGCCAGCAGTGACCCGCTCCGCGGCTCCTACGAGCAGTACTTC.

V is TRBV5-4 and J is TRBJ2-2; 7 bases map to TRBD2. The CDR3 spans 16 residues. The V segment lost 3 bases and the J segment 4 bases; nucleotides outside the gene matches: 9. Looked up from germline, CDR1 is SGHNT and CDR2 is YYREEE (reference sequence). CDR3 sequence (DNA): TGTGCCAGCAGCTCCAAGACTAGCTTGAGCACCGGGGAGCTGTTTTTT. Translation: CASSSKTSLSTGELFF.

The chain joins TRBV9 to TRBJ2-3; maybe TRBD2 (6 bases). V lost 4 bases and J lost 6, with 12 bases in between. Germline V lookup: CDR1 SGDLS, CDR2 YYNGEE. This CDR3 has 13 amino acids. As DNA, the CDR3 is TGTGCCAGCAGCTACCAGGGACTTGATACGCAGTATTTT. It yields the protein CASSYQGLDTQYF.

The chain employs TRBV25-1 and TRBJ1-1; D not certain. Trimming cost V 4 bases and J 1 base, with 19 bases left between them. Per germline, CDR1 MGHDK and CDR2 SYGVNS. There are 17 residues in the CDR3. The CDR3, as DNA: TGTGCCAGCAGTGCCCTCTCCCACGGCAGACAGAACACTGAAGCTTTCTTT. This sequence encodes CASSALSHGRQNTEAFF.

This clone was seen more than once but under ten times. J is TRBJ2-5 and V is TRBV3-1 (or the pseudogene TRBV3-2); TRBD2 matches at 16 bases. The ends lost 8 bases at V and 3 bases at J; junction bases unmatched: 6. From germline, CDR1 is LGHDT and CDR2 YNNKEL (reference sequence). The CDR3 extends over 16 amino acids. CDR3 in DNA: TGTGCCAGCTCCGGGACTAGCGGGGGGGCGGAAGAGACCCAGTACTTC. Translated: CASSGTSGGAEETQYF.

The chain employs TRBV24-1 and TRBJ1-2; the match to TRBD1 covers 7 bases. This CDR3 region has 15 residues. V dropped 3 bases and J dropped 2; count of bases not matched to a gene: 5. Germline CDR1 KGHDR, CDR2 SFDVKD. CDR3 nucleotide sequence: TGTGCCACCAGTGATACGGGGACAGTCAACTATGGCTACACCTTC. It specifies CATSDTGTVNYGYTF.

The chain uses TRBV30 and TRBJ1-1; a weak D match, TRBD1 (5 bases). This CDR3 is built from 12 residues. Trimming took off 2 bases at V and 3 bases at J, with 7 bases between the two ends. CDR1 and CDR2 from the germline V gene are GTSNPN and SVGIG (reference sequence). CDR3 DNA: TGTGCCTGGAGTAGACAGTACACTGAAGCTTTCTTT. Residues: CAWSRQYTEAFF.

The chain carries TRBV24-1 and TRBJ2-2, with 9 bases fitting TRBD1. Germline V gene lookup returns CDR1 KGHDR and CDR2 SFDVKD. J gave up 3 bases and V 4 bases, and 8 bases lay outside the gene matches. CDR3 length: 17 amino acids. CDR3 sequence reads: CATSDPGTGSHTGELFF. In DNA form, the CDR3 reads TGTGCCACCAGTGACCCCGGGACAGGGTCTCACACCGGGGAGCTGTTTTTT.

The chain joins TRBV2 to TRBJ2-5; 8 nucleotides align to TRBD2. Germline CDR1 reads SNHLY; CDR2 reads FYNNEI. The CDR3 covers 13 residues. The V segment lost 6 bases and the J segment 5 bases; nucleotides outside the gene matches: 5. CDR3 residues: CASRRGAVETQYF. The CDR3 DNA is TGTGCCAGCAGGCGGGGGGCGGTGGAGACCCAGTACTTC.

The chain joins TRBV24-1 to TRBJ2-3, with TRBD1 as a possible D gene (6 bases). Germline V gene data show CDR1 as KGHDR and CDR2 as SFDVKD. V lost 6 bases and J 3 bases, leaving 9 bases between the germline ends. This CDR3 is built from 13 residues. CDR3 DNA sequence: TGTGCCACCAGTCGGACAGAGACAGATACGCAGTATTTT. Translation gives CATSRTETDTQYF.